Each of the 8 T cell receptor beta chains below was sequenced from the same sample in a study of CD8 T cells in Susac syndrome. A quantity of about 0.5 to 1 ug RNA underwent reverse transcription using random hexamers. TCRdb reprocessed the immunoSEQ multiplex PCR reads with MiXCR, giving one entry per CDR3 protein. The repertoire holds 150,000 to 200,000 distinct CDR3 sequences, with 90% to 95% as singletons. Sequenced sample: CD4+ T cells from PBMCs. The receptor set was obtained from a human donor with Susac syndrome.

The V gene is TRBV5-6, the J gene TRBJ2-2; TRBD1 agrees at 11 bases. Germline trimming cut 4 bases from V and 5 bases from J; bases unmatched to any gene: 7. The germline CDR1 and CDR2 sequences are SGHDT and YYEEEE. The CDR3 is made up of 16 amino acids. CDR3 coding DNA: TGTGCCAGCAGCCCGGACAGGGGGCGGGGAACCGGGGAGCTGTTTTTT. Its translation: CASSPDRGRGTGELFF.

This chain connects TRBV12-3 or TRBV12-4 to TRBJ2-1; TRBD2 agrees at 9 bases. Losses at the gene ends were 2 bases for V and 10 bases for J; bases not matched to a gene: 9. This CDR3 region has 15 residues. CDR3 residues: CASSLSSGGRGEQFF. The CDR3 DNA sequence: TGTGCCAGCAGTTTATCCAGCGGGGGGCGTGGGGAGCAGTTCTTC.

The V and J genes are TRBV5-4 and TRBJ1-5; D not resolved. This CDR3 is built from 17 residues. The germline V gene encodes CDR1 SGHNT and CDR2 YYREEE (reference sequence). The germline V and J ends were trimmed by 0 bases and 1 base, with 14 bases remaining between them. CDR3 DNA sequence: TGTGCCAGCAGCTTGGAGGACGAGGGTCGGAGCAATCAGCCCCAGCATTTT. Its translation is CASSLEDEGRSNQPQHF.

This chain joins TRBV7-6 and TRBJ2-7; weak D call: TRBD2 (6 bases). Per the germline V gene, CDR1 is SGHVS and CDR2 is FNYEAQ. This CDR3 spans 14 amino acids. V was clipped by 5 bases and J by 5 bases, with 16 bases between them. CDR3 DNA: TGTGCCAGCAGCGTTAGGCACGGAGGGCACGAGCAGTACTTC. It is translated as CASSVRHGGHEQYF.

The chain uses TRBV12-3 or TRBV12-4 and TRBJ2-2; weak D call: TRBD2 (7 bases). This CDR3 has 16 amino acids. Trimming took off 5 bases at V and 4 bases at J, with 17 bases between the two ends. This CDR3 reads CASSPRGGWGTGELFF. CDR3 bases: TGTGCCAGCAGTCCTCGCGGGGGCTGGGGCACCGGGGAGCTGTTTTTT.

The rearrangement joins TRBV3-1 to TRBJ1-1, with TRBD1 as a possible D gene (6 bases). Deletions cut 1 base from V and 2 bases from J, with 11 bases between. The length of the CDR3 is 15 residues. Germline assignment: CDR1 LGHDT and CDR2 YNNKEL (reference sequence). CDR3 sequence (DNA): TGTGCCAGCAGCCAAGGGGGGGCCCTTAACACTGAAGCTTTCTTT. Its translation is CASSQGGALNTEAFF.

V usage is TRBV15 and J usage is TRBJ2-7; 7 nucleotides align to TRBD1. The germline CDR1 and CDR2 sequences are LNHNV and YYDKDF (reference sequence). J gave up 5 bases and V 3 bases, and 4 bases lay outside the gene matches. This CDR3 region has 13 residues. CDR3 nucleotides: TGTGCCACCAGCAGCCACACAGGGGACGAGCAGTACTTC. Translating gives CATSSHTGDEQYF.

The chain uses TRBV7-6 and TRBJ2-1; D call uncertain. The CDR3 is 15 amino acids. Germline V gene data show CDR1 as SGHVS and CDR2 as FNYEAQ. With 5 bases removed from V and 7 bases from J, the gap between germline ends came to 18 bases. CDR3 residues: CASSPAHGSMNEQFF. CDR3 in DNA: TGTGCCAGCAGCCCGGCCCACGGTAGCATGAATGAGCAGTTCTTC.